This is a list of T cell receptor beta chains from one sample in a study of memory CD4+ T cells and cytomegalovirus serostatus. Using immunoSEQ multiplex PCR, the repertoire was profiled, and TCRdb retains in-frame clones only, with some absent. The sample comprises about 26,000 clones, around 75% of which are singletons, and roughly 0.68% rests with the top ten. Material: memory CD4+ T cells from blood. These receptors all stem from an adult in good health and CMV-seronegative. Both conserved end residues are part of each CDR3. The D gene is left open where the match is weak. Not all rows give a size; the values are once, few, many and, for expanded clones, a class.

>TRBJ2-7|TRBV11-2|TRBD2|once
CASSLAGRGGTVDEQYF
TGTGCCAGCAGCTTAGCAGGGCGGGGGGGCACTGTCGACGAGCAGTACTTC
>TRBJ2-7|TRBV7-2|-|few
CASSRGELVYEQYF
TGTGCCAGCAGCCGGGGTGAGTTGGTCTACGAGCAGTACTTC
>TRBJ2-7|TRBV7-9|TRBD2|-
CASSTVGRRGVLRNEQYF
TGTGCCAGCAGCACCGTCGGGCGGCGGGGGGTCCTTCGGAACGAGCAGTACTTC
>TRBJ1-2|TRBV28|-|-
CASSADNYGYTF
TGTGCCAGCAGCGCCGATAACTATGGCTACACCTTC
>TRBJ2-1|TRBV7-2|-|-
CASSNGRGVLYNEQFF
TGTGCCAGCAGCAACGGACGTGGTGTGCTTTACAATGAGCAGTTCTTC
>TRBJ1-1|TRBV6-5|-|-
CASSDGPLEAFF
TGTGCCAGCAGTGACGGACCTCTTGAAGCTTTCTTT
>TRBJ2-4|TRBV6-5|TRBD1|-
CASSDRVNIQYF
TGTGCCAGCAGTGACAGGGTGAACATTCAGTACTTC
>TRBJ1-2|TRBV28|TRBD1|-
CASSAGTGKGANYGYTF
TGTGCCAGCTCCGCCGGGACAGGGAAAGGGGCTAACTATGGCTACACCTTC
>TRBJ1-2|TRBV5-5|-|-
CASRSTGGGYTF
TGTGCCAGCAGATCCACGGGCGGTGGCTACACCTTC
>TRBJ1-5|TRBV27|-|-
CASRSGWGESQPQHF
TGTGCCAGCAGGTCCGGGTGGGGGGAAAGTCAGCCCCAGCATTTT
>TRBJ1-1|TRBV23-1|-|-
CASSRGFF
TGCGCCAGCAGTCGGGGTTTCTTT
>TRBJ2-7|TRBV7-2|-|-
CASKRASDRQYF
TGTGCCAGCAAGAGAGCTAGCGATCGGCAGTACTTC
>TRBJ1-1|TRBV5-1|-|few
CASSLEGRGNTEAFF
TGCGCCAGCAGCTTGGAGGGACGGGGGAACACTGAAGCTTTCTTT
>TRBJ1-1|TRBV10-1|-|-
CASSEGRDTEAFF
TGCGCCAGCAGTGAGGGCAGGGACACTGAAGCTTTCTTT
>TRBJ1-2|TRBV19|TRBD1|-
CASSTSRDSNYGYTF
TGTGCCAGTAGTACCTCCCGGGACAGCAACTATGGCTACACCTTC
>TRBJ2-1|TRBV10-2|TRBD2|-
CASSESRGVAGAHNEQFF
TGCGCCAGCAGTGAGTCGAGAGGGGTAGCGGGGGCCCACAATGAGCAGTTCTTC
>TRBJ2-7|TRBV7-2|-|-
CASSSMGVYEQYF
TGTGCCAGCAGCTCAATGGGAGTTTACGAGCAGTACTTC
>TRBJ1-6|TRBV19|-|-
CASSVPGHFYNSPLHF
TGTGCCAGTAGTGTCCCGGGACACTTCTATAATTCACCCCTCCACTTT
>TRBJ1-1|TRBV5-1|-|-
CASSLAGGIGMNTEAFF
TGCGCCAGCAGCTTGGCCGGAGGAATTGGGATGAACACTGAAGCTTTCTTT
>TRBJ1-1|TRBV29-1|TRBD1|-
CSVGGQGGNTEAFF
TGCAGCGTTGGGGGACAGGGGGGAAACACTGAAGCTTTCTTT
>TRBJ2-3|TRBV10-2|TRBD1|-
CASGRQGDTQYF
TGCGCCAGCGGCCGACAGGGAGATACGCAGTATTTT
>TRBJ2-3|TRBV2|TRBD2|-
CASGLAGGPNTDTQYF
TGTGCCAGCGGACTAGCGGGGGGGCCTAACACAGATACGCAGTATTTT
>TRBJ1-1|TRBV6-5|TRBD1|-
CATIRDSGPTEAFF
TGTGCCACGATCCGGGACAGCGGACCCACTGAAGCTTTCTTT
>TRBJ1-1|TRBV6-1|TRBD1|-
CASIPRTGMNTEAFF
TGTGCCAGCATCCCCCGGACAGGGATGAACACTGAAGCTTTCTTT
>TRBJ1-4|TRBV21-1|-|once
CASSNQLDGRNGDNEKLFF
TGTGCCAGCAGCAATCAATTGGACGGAAGGAATGGGGATAATGAAAAACTGTTTTTT
>TRBJ1-1|TRBV11-1|-|-
CASSSPGQGREAFF
TGTGCCAGCAGCTCCCCGGGACAAGGGAGAGAAGCTTTCTTT
>TRBJ1-2|TRBV4-2|-|-
CASSLTLQGLAAGGYTF
TGTGCCAGCAGCCTTACTCTCCAGGGTTTAGCAGCGGGAGGCTACACCTTC
>TRBJ2-3|TRBV4-2|-|few
CASSPGHGEGSTDTQYF
TGTGCCAGCAGCCCTGGACATGGGGAAGGATCCACAGATACGCAGTATTTT
>TRBJ1-3|TRBV6-6|-|once
CASSEGPSGNTIYF
TGTGCCAGCAGTGAGGGCCCCTCTGGAAACACCATATATTTT
>TRBJ1-1|TRBV5-4|-|few
CASSSPTSEAFF
TGTGCCAGCAGCTCCCCTACATCGGAGGCTTTCTTT
>TRBJ2-3|TRBV19|TRBD2|-
CASSGLLAGNTDTQYF
TGTGCCAGTAGCGGACTTCTAGCGGGGAACACAGATACGCAGTATTTT
>TRBJ1-3|TRBV5-4|TRBD1|once
CASSAGQGSSGNTIYF
TGTGCCAGCAGCGCGGGACAGGGTTCTTCTGGAAACACCATATATTTT
>TRBJ2-3|TRBV7-6|-|-
CASSLEASGITSDTQYF
TGTGCCAGCAGCTTAGAGGCGTCAGGGATTACCTCAGATACGCAGTATTTT
>TRBJ1-1|TRBV9|-|-
CASSVVANTEAFF
TGTGCCAGCAGCGTAGTGGCGAACACTGAAGCTTTCTTT
>TRBJ1-4|TRBV6-1|-|-
CASSALDGQSEKLFF
TGTGCCAGCAGTGCCCTGGACGGACAGAGCGAAAAACTGTTTTTT
>TRBJ2-3|TRBV7-8|-|-
CASSLGRQFTDTQYF
TGTGCCAGCAGCTTAGGCAGGCAGTTCACAGATACGCAGTATTTT
>TRBJ1-1|TRBV28|-|once
CASSWGVGAFF
TGTGCCAGCAGTTGGGGGGTTGGAGCTTTCTTT
>TRBJ2-1|TRBV5-4|TRBD2|-
CASSLGVSGGSYNEQFF
TGTGCCAGCAGCTTGGGGGTTAGCGGGGGCTCCTACAATGAGCAGTTCTTC
>TRBJ1-5|TRBV7-3|-|-
CAGHLLCLNSNQPQHF
TGTGCCGGACATCTTTTGTGCTTAAATAGCAATCAGCCCCAGCATTTT
>TRBJ2-5|TRBV5-1|-|few
CASSLIGVQETQYF
TGCGCCAGCAGCTTAATAGGGGTCCAAGAGACCCAGTACTTC
>TRBJ2-7|TRBV5-4|TRBD2|few
CASSLDGGEREQYF
TGTGCCAGCAGCTTGGACGGGGGGGAGAGGGAGCAGTACTTC
>TRBJ1-2|TRBV6-5|-|-
CASSYSKANYGYTF
TGTGCCAGCAGTTACAGTAAAGCTAACTATGGCTACACCTTC
>TRBJ1-2|TRBV29-1|-|-
CSVEGQKRGYTF
TGCAGCGTTGAAGGACAGAAAAGAGGCTACACCTTC
>TRBJ1-2|TRBV20-1|-|-
CSARDFDGYTF
TGCAGTGCTAGAGATTTTGATGGCTACACCTTC
>TRBJ2-1|TRBV4-2|-|-
CASSQGGNEQFF
TGTGCCAGCAGCCAAGGGGGCAATGAGCAGTTCTTC
>TRBJ1-2|TRBV5-1|TRBD1|-
CASSLDRVLDGYTF
TGCGCCAGCAGCCTCGACAGGGTTTTGGATGGCTACACCTTC
>TRBJ2-3|TRBV30|TRBD2|-
CAWSKRGGTDTQYF
TGTGCCTGGAGCAAGCGGGGGGGCACAGATACGCAGTATTTT
>TRBJ1-1|TRBV18|-|-
CASSETGNTEAFF
TGTGCCAGCTCAGAAACAGGGAACACTGAAGCTTTCTTT
>TRBJ1-2|TRBV4-3|TRBD1|once
CASSGTGSQNYGYTF
TGCGCCAGCAGCGGGACAGGGTCGCAGAACTATGGCTACACCTTC
>TRBJ2-2|TRBV4-3|TRBD2|-
CASSQDTSGGVNGGELFF
TGCGCCAGCAGCCAAGATACTAGCGGGGGGGTTAATGGCGGGGAGCTGTTTTTT
>TRBJ2-3|TRBV10-3|-|-
CAISEGRVTDTQYF
TGTGCCATCAGTGAGGGGCGGGTCACAGATACGCAGTATTTT
>TRBJ2-7|TRBV19|-|-
CASSIDFRQYF
TGTGCCAGTAGTATAGATTTTCGGCAGTACTTC
>TRBJ1-1|TRBV11-1|-|-
CASRSRGLMNTEAFF
TGTGCCAGCAGGTCTCGGGGGCTCATGAACACTGAAGCTTTCTTT
>TRBJ1-1|TRBV19|-|few
CASSANRDILNTEAFF
TGTGCCAGTAGTGCCAACCGGGACATACTGAACACTGAAGCTTTCTTT